One and the same sample provided the 22 T cell receptor beta chains below, sequenced in a study of blood T cell repertoires in COVID-19. Sequenced by immunoSEQ multiplex PCR; TCRdb stores in-frame clones only, minus some. The profile shows under 150,000 clones, approximately 80% of them singletons. The sample comprised peripheral blood. These receptors came from a woman aged 40 to 50 with active or convalescent COVID-19.

The rearrangement links TRBV5-5 to TRBJ2-3, with D possibly being TRBD2 (6 bases). CDR1 is SGHKS, CDR2 YYEKEE, per germline (reference sequence). CDR3 length: 16 residues. V was shortened by 4 bases and J by 1 base, with 16 bases between the two germline ends. The CDR3 sequence is CASSRDWIPGTDTQYF. The CDR3 region has the DNA TGTGCCAGCAGCAGGGACTGGATACCTGGCACAGATACGCAGTATTTT.

The chain uses TRBV21-1 and TRBJ1-4; the listed D gene, TRBD1, was not tested against the DNA. TRBV21-1 is annotated as a pseudogene. This CDR3 is 15 amino acids long. The CDR3 protein is CASSKARTGGEKLFF. DNA for the CDR3: TGTGCCAGCAGCAAAGCTAGGACAGGCGGTGAAAAACTGTTTTTT.

The chain is built from TRBV19 and TRBJ1-5; TRBD1 is a possible D gene (5 bases). The V gene lost 8 bases and the J gene lost 6 bases, with 11 bases spanning the gap. CDR3 length: 12 amino acids. The germline V gene has CDR1 LNHDA and CDR2 SQIVND (reference sequence). DNA for the CDR3: TGTGCCAGTTCGGGGGTGGGTCAGCCCCAGCATTTT. Translated, it gives CASSGVGQPQHF. The full variable domain, in which reference TRBV19 and TRBJ1-5 provide the parts outside the CDR3, is DGGITQSPKYLFRKEGQNVTLSCEQNLNHDAMYWYRQDPGQGLRLIYYSQIVNDFQKGDIAEGYSVSREKKESFPLTVTSAQKNPTAFYLCASSGVGQPQHFGDGTRLSIL.

The V call is TRBV19, the J call TRBJ1-2; no definite D call. Germline V lookup: CDR1 LNHDA, CDR2 SQIVND (reference sequence). V dropped 0 bases and J dropped 8 bases, with 10 bases sitting between them. This CDR3 contains 13 residues. The DNA of the CDR3 is TGTGCCAGTAGTATAGATCGGGAGTGGGGCTACACCTTC. It is translated as CASSIDREWGYTF.

The CDR3 sequence: CASSFLTGSPGYTF. The DNA of the CDR3 is TGTGCCAGCAGCTTCCTAACAGGGTCGCCGGGCTACACCTTC. The chain is built from TRBV5-5 and TRBJ1-2, with D maybe TRBD1 (6 bases). Germline V gives CDR1 SGHKS, CDR2 YYEKEE (reference sequence). The CDR3 covers 14 residues. V lost 2 bases, J lost 8 bases, and 16 bases lay in between.

The chain employs TRBV7-9 and TRBJ1-1; D may be TRBD1 (5 bases). Germline V lookup: CDR1 SEHNR, CDR2 FQNEAQ (reference sequence). The CDR3 runs 14 residues. V was clipped by 2 bases and J by 1 base, with 8 bases between them. CDR3 sequence reads: CASSLLQGNTEAFF. The CDR3 DNA reads TGTGCCAGCAGCTTACTCCAGGGGAACACTGAAGCTTTCTTT.

This clone was recorded only once. The CDR3 region has the DNA TGTGCCAGCAGTTTATCTCCAGGCCGGGGGACTGAAGCTTTCTTT. It specifies CASSLSPGRGTEAFF. The chain uses TRBV28 and TRBJ1-1, with D possibly TRBD1 on 5 matching bases. CDR3 length: 15 residues. V was pared by 1 base and J by 5 bases, with 14 bases between. Germline V gene sequence: CDR1 MDHEN, CDR2 SYDVKM.

The gene calls are TRBV7-2 and TRBJ2-3; D possibly corresponds to TRBD2 (7 bases). The V end lost 6 bases, the J end lost 2 bases, and 24 bases lay between the germline ends. Germline V gene data show CDR1 as SGHTA and CDR2 as FQGNSA. The CDR3 is 18 amino acids. CDR3 bases: TGTGCCAGCAGGCCCCGGGGAGGGGGGAGAGGGTCCACAGATACGCAGTATTTT. Translated: CASRPRGGGRGSTDTQYF.

The chain employs TRBV6-1 and TRBJ2-7, with 11 bases fitting TRBD2. Germline lookup yields CDR1 MNHNS and CDR2 SASEGT. This CDR3 is 17 amino acids long. J was trimmed by 2 bases and V by 1 base; bases with no gene match: 7. CDR3 bases: TGTGCCAGCAGTGAAGGTCCTAGCGGGGGGTTACCCTACGAGCAGTACTTC. Its translation: CASSEGPSGGLPYEQYF.

The rearrangement links TRBV6-5 to TRBJ1-4, with no clear D. This CDR3 contains 15 residues. V gave up 5 bases and J gave up 6 bases, with 16 bases separating them. CDR1 is MNHEY and CDR2 is SVGAGI in the germline V gene. CDR3: CASSPVRGRDEKLFF. CDR3 DNA: TGTGCCAGCAGTCCCGTTCGGGGTCGGGATGAAAAACTGTTTTTT.

The chain is built from TRBV18 and TRBJ1-1; 10 bases match TRBD1. Germline lookup yields CDR1 KGHSH and CDR2 LQKENI. CDR3 length: 14 amino acids. V trimming: 8 bases; J trimming: 2 bases; junction bases outside the gene matches: 5. The CDR3, as DNA: TGTGCCAGCGCGAGGGACAGGGGAAACACTGAAGCTTTCTTT. Amino acid sequence: CASARDRGNTEAFF.

The chain links TRBV2 to TRBJ1-2; tentative D call: TRBD1 (6 bases). The CDR3 extends over 13 amino acids. CDR1 and CDR2 (germline): SNHLY, FYNNEI. V was cut by 5 bases and J by 8 bases, with 15 bases left in between. CDR3 sequence: CASSRHRVEGYTF. The CDR3 bases are TGTGCCAGCAGTAGGCACAGGGTGGAAGGCTACACCTTC. Variable domain in full (rest from reference TRBV2 and TRBJ1-2): EPEVTQTPSHQVTQMGQEVILRCVPISNHLYFYWYRQILGQKVEFLVSFYNNEISEKSEIFDDQFSVERPDGSNFTLKIRSTKLEDSAMYFCASSRHRVEGYTFGSGTRLTVV.

This clone was observed once. The rearrangement uses TRBV7-2 and TRBJ1-3, with D unclear. CDR3 length: 13 residues. Germline CDR1 and CDR2: SGHTA and FQGNSA. Trimming left V 6 bases short and J 3 bases short, with 9 bases between. The CDR3 loop is CASSAYYGNTIYF. In nucleotides, the CDR3 is TGTGCCAGCAGTGCCTATTATGGAAACACCATATATTTT.

This chain joins TRBV2 and TRBJ2-1; D might be TRBD2 (6 bases). This CDR3 contains 11 residues. With 6 bases removed from V and 6 bases from J, the gap between germline ends came to 6 bases. Looked up from germline, CDR1 is SNHLY and CDR2 is FYNNEI. CDR3 in DNA: TGTGCCAGCAGGGGAGGCAATGAGCAGTTCTTC. Protein product: CASRGGNEQFF.

The rearrangement joins TRBV6-6 to TRBJ1-1, with TRBD1 matching 10 bases. The V and J ends lost 5 bases and 2 bases, in that order; junction bases with no gene match: 14. The germline V gene has CDR1 MNHNY and CDR2 SVGAGI (reference sequence). The length of the CDR3 is 18 residues. The CDR3 sequence is CASSPNPGQGTANTEAFF. The CDR3 bases are TGTGCCAGCAGTCCCAACCCGGGACAGGGGACCGCTAACACTGAAGCTTTCTTT.

The chain combines TRBV28 with TRBJ1-4, with 7 bases fitting TRBD1. The CDR3 consists of 15 residues. Germline assignment: CDR1 MDHEN and CDR2 SYDVKM. The V segment lost 2 bases and the J segment 7 bases; nucleotides outside the gene matches: 7. The CDR3 sequence: CASSLQGGRGEKLFF. The DNA of the CDR3 is TGTGCCAGCAGTTTACAGGGGGGACGGGGTGAAAAACTGTTTTTT. Filled out from reference TRBV28 and TRBJ1-4, the complete variable domain reads DVKVTQSSRYLVKRTGEKVFLECVQDMDHENMFWYRQDPGLGLRLIYFSYDVKMKEKGDIPEGYSVSREKKERFSLILESASTNQTSMYLCASSLQGGRGEKLFFGSGTQLSVL.

This clone was recorded only once. CDR3 in amino acids: CASRGGGPAYSNQPQHF. In DNA form, the CDR3 reads TGTGCCAGCAGGGGGGGAGGCCCAGCCTATAGCAATCAGCCCCAGCATTTT. The chain is built from TRBV27 and TRBJ1-5, with D maybe TRBD1 (5 bases). Germline V gene lookup returns CDR1 MNHEY and CDR2 SMNVEV (reference sequence). V lost 6 bases and J lost 0, with 18 bases in between. This CDR3 contains 17 residues.

This chain connects TRBV28 to TRBJ2-2, with unresolved D. V lost 1 base and J lost 2, with 2 bases in between. CDR3 size: 13 residues. Germline CDR1 reads MDHEN; CDR2 reads SYDVKM. CDR3 sequence reads: CASSLSNTGELFF. The CDR3 DNA is TGTGCCAGCAGTTTATCAAACACCGGGGAGCTGTTTTTT.

This chain's CDR3 is CATKGPGDQPQHF. The CDR3 DNA follows: TGTGCCACTAAGGGACCGGGGGATCAGCCCCAGCATTTT. This chain joins TRBV10-3 and TRBJ1-5; weak D call: TRBD1 (5 bases). The CDR3 consists of 13 residues. V was shortened by 10 bases and J by 5 bases, with 15 bases between the two germline ends. The germline V gene encodes CDR1 ENHRY and CDR2 SYGVKD.

This chain connects TRBV25-1 to TRBJ1-1; D gene unclear. Trimming removed 4 bases at V and 4 bases at J, with 10 bases between. Germline CDR1 MGHDK, CDR2 SYGVNS. The CDR3 runs to 13 residues. The CDR3 protein is CASSGPRATEAFF. CDR3 coding DNA: TGTGCCAGCAGTGGGCCGAGGGCCACTGAAGCTTTCTTT.

V usage is TRBV19 and J usage is TRBJ1-2, with D perhaps matching TRBD1 (5 bases). V lost 1 base to trimming and J lost 4 bases, with 16 bases between them. This CDR3 is built from 16 residues. Germline V gives CDR1 LNHDA, CDR2 SQIVND (reference sequence). The CDR3 DNA reads as TGTGCCAGTAGTATAGGAAAAGACAGATTGTCCTATGGCTACACCTTC. Amino acids: CASSIGKDRLSYGYTF.

The chain carries TRBV19 and TRBJ1-1, with D possibly matching TRBD1 (6 bases). V lost 7 bases and J lost 1, with 13 bases in between. The CDR3 has 14 residues. The germline V gene has CDR1 LNHDA and CDR2 SQIVND (reference sequence). CDR3 sequence (DNA): TGTGCCAGTACTGCAGGACAGCCGAACACTGAAGCTTTCTTT. Protein sequence: CASTAGQPNTEAFF.